Listed below are T cell receptor beta chains from one sample, sequenced in a study of identical twins. From the 5' RACE reads, TCRdb called clonotypes with MiXCR, one entry per CDR3 protein. The table shows a few hundred thousand distinct CDR3 sequences, with approximately 18% occurring only once. The sequencing sample was made of naive T cells sorted from blood. Receptors were obtained from a man aged 50-60 years in good health. Both conserved end residues are trimmed from each CDR3. Part of the rows lack a size; the others show once, few, many or a class for expanded clones.

few | TRBV5-5 | ASSLVPLLRDTEAF
. | TRBV20-1 | SARPPNAVGEQY
many | TRBV6-5 | ASSYDRGEKLF
. | TRBV2 | ASSGPGTNTGELF
many | TRBV29-1 | SAPDRRTGELF
many | TRBV7-2 | ASSEQGTLWETQY
few | TRBV20-1 | SAMGGRSNYGYT
many | TRBV4-3 | ASSQGPSSYNEQF
. | TRBV3-1 | ASSQDLWGRPSHHNEQF
few | TRBV27 | ASKYRYGSPLH
many | TRBV29-1 | SVGGDQPQH
few | TRBV11-2 | ASSITSGSNEQY
few | TRBV28 | ASRWRDSNQPQH
many | TRBV3-1 | ASSQVYQANSPLH
once | TRBV9 | ASSVMGGPRSYEQY
. | TRBV12-3/TRBV12-4 | ASSNRDRAQETQY
. | TRBV7-8 | ASSLARVGDRANQPQH
few | TRBV20-1 | SASEAPNSPLH
few | TRBV27 | ASRVSGGTSSTDTQY
many | TRBV12-3/TRBV12-4 | ASRGPSRYEQY
. | TRBV10-3 | AISGGPHLYNEQF
few | TRBV6-2/TRBV6-3 | ASSSYRGNTEAF
. | TRBV2 | ASKIDAMNTEAF
many | TRBV7-2 | ASSLYGVTNTEAF
few | TRBV7-2 | ASSLGVSGRNEQY
. | TRBV28 | ATRIGGALTDNTGELF
many | TRBV20-1 | SADDRVTEAF
few | TRBV18 | ASSGRQKGETQY
few | TRBV7-6 | ASSLQGTDTQY
many | TRBV5-5 | ASSLTYEQY
many | TRBV20-1 | SARKDLEAEGHTGELF
many | TRBV27 | ASTIMGTSGRFGNEQF
few | TRBV5-1 | ASSLGDRAYYEQY
. | TRBV7-2 | ASSRDGTRGTQY
many | TRBV5-1 | ASSLGLVTDTQY
. | TRBV29-1 | SVGGGSNQPQH
. | TRBV5-1 | ASSLVRGQYEQY
few | TRBV20-1 | SASRDSSSTPLH
many | TRBV5-1 | ASSLNQGLGYGYT
many | TRBV11-3 | ASSRGERGDTQY
few | TRBV7-9 | ASSLQEGGPL
many | TRBV5-1 | ASSLAGLSYEQY
. | TRBV20-1 | SATDHRNANTGELF